These 25 T cell receptor beta chains share one sample of origin, sequenced in a study of blood T cell repertoires in COVID-19. TCRdb's copy holds only in-frame clones and misses some; the assay was immunoSEQ multiplex PCR. The table records about 260,000 clones, about 90% of them present only once. Source material: peripheral blood. These receptors were collected from a woman in her thirties or forties who had recovered from COVID-19.

This rearrangement joins TRBV9 to TRBJ2-3; possibly TRBD1 for D (6 bases). The germline CDR1 and CDR2 sequences are SGDLS and YYNGEE. The CDR3 has 13 amino acids. The V and J ends lost 4 bases and 1 base respectively, with 7 bases between them. Here the CDR3 DNA reads TGTGCCAGCAGCAGGACAGGCACAGATACGCAGTATTTT. Translation: CASSRTGTDTQYF.

V is TRBV4-1 and J is TRBJ2-2, with D possibly matching TRBD2 (9 bases). CDR3 length: 15 amino acids. CDR1 and CDR2 from the germline V gene are MGHRA and YSYEKL. Between the trimmed V and J ends, which lost 7 bases and 5 bases, there was a span of 17 bases. The CDR3 loop reads CASTQGAGGTGELFF. The CDR3 region has the DNA TGCGCCAGCACCCAGGGGGCGGGAGGGACCGGGGAGCTGTTTTTT.

The chain couples TRBV2 to TRBJ1-5; 7 positions agree with TRBD1. V dropped 6 bases and J dropped 7; count of bases not matched to a gene: 9. The CDR3 has 14 residues. Per the germline V gene, CDR1 is SNHLY and CDR2 is FYNNEI. The CDR3 is CASSGAQGRQPQHF. The DNA for the CDR3 is TGTGCCAGCAGCGGTGCACAGGGGAGGCAGCCCCAGCATTTT.

This clone was counted at least ten times. The CDR3: CASSEAWGSNQPQHF. The DNA for the CDR3 is TGCGCCAGCAGCGAGGCATGGGGCTCCAATCAGCCCCAGCATTTT. The genes are TRBV4-3 and TRBJ1-5; D is possibly TRBD1 (5 bases). The V end lost 5 bases, the J end lost 3 bases, and 14 bases lay between the germline ends. Germline V lookup: CDR1 LGHNA, CDR2 YSLEER. The CDR3 is made up of 15 amino acids.

This chain connects TRBV4-3 to TRBJ1-1; tentative D call: TRBD1 (5 bases). Germline V CDR1 and CDR2: LGHNA, YSLEER. The CDR3 runs to 14 residues. The germline V and J ends were trimmed by 4 bases and 1 base, with 10 bases remaining between them. In nucleotides, the CDR3 is TGCGCCAGCAGCCCAGGACACACGAACACTGAAGCTTTCTTT. As protein: CASSPGHTNTEAFF.

The J gene is TRBJ2-3, the V gene TRBV9, with D uncertain. CDR3 length equals 13 residues. V was trimmed by 0 bases and J by 5 bases, leaving 7 bases between them. CDR1 SGDLS and CDR2 YYNGEE come from the germline V gene. CDR3 residues: CASSVGERDTQYF. The DNA for the CDR3 is TGTGCCAGCAGCGTAGGAGAACGAGATACGCAGTATTTT.

The chain uses TRBV19 and TRBJ2-1, with TRBD2 identical over 7 bases. V lost 6 bases and J lost 6; bases outside the gene matches: 8. CDR1 and CDR2 (germline): LNHDA, SQIVND (reference sequence). The CDR3 is made up of 14 amino acids. CDR3 nucleotide sequence: TGTGCCAGTAGACGGGGAGGGCTGAGCAATGAGCAGTTCTTC. It translates to CASRRGGLSNEQFF.

The chain joins TRBV6-5 to TRBJ2-3, with 7 positions matching TRBD2. The CDR3 covers 14 residues. With V trimmed by 2 bases and J by 6 bases, 5 bases remained unmatched. Germline V gene data show CDR1 as MNHEY and CDR2 as SVGAGI. CDR3 region: CASSYMGGVDTQYF. CDR3 in DNA: TGTGCCAGCAGTTACATGGGGGGGGTGGATACGCAGTATTTT.

The table lists this clone with a count of one. V and J are TRBV4-3 and TRBJ2-3, with a possible D match to TRBD1 (5 bases). There are 17 residues in the CDR3. Trimming shortened V by 0 bases and J by 3 bases, and 16 bases separated the two germline ends. CDR1 is LGHNA, CDR2 YSLEER, per germline. The CDR3 bases are TGCGCCAGCAGCCAAGAATCCCGGCAGGGAATGACAGATACGCAGTATTTT. Amino acids: CASSQESRQGMTDTQYF.

The chain employs TRBV5-8 and TRBJ2-3, with D perhaps matching TRBD2 (6 bases). CDR1 SGHTS and CDR2 YDEGEE come from the germline V gene. V lost 0 bases and J lost 6, with 17 bases in between. This CDR3 comprises 16 residues. The DNA of the CDR3 is TGTGCCAGCAGCTTGGGAGCGGGTCAGACTGGCGATACGCAGTATTTT. Translating gives CASSLGAGQTGDTQYF.

The V and J genes are TRBV7-8 and TRBJ2-7, with D possibly TRBD1 on 6 matching bases. CDR1 is SGHVS and CDR2 is FQNEAQ in the germline V gene. This CDR3 comprises 15 residues. With 4 bases removed from V and 4 bases from J, the gap between germline ends came to 17 bases. The CDR3 here is CASSWSRDNGYEQYF. DNA for the CDR3: TGTGCCAGCAGCTGGAGCCGGGACAATGGGTACGAGCAGTACTTC.

The chain links TRBV2 to TRBJ1-3; D remains unclear. Germline V gene sequence: CDR1 SNHLY, CDR2 FYNNEI. This CDR3 contains 13 residues. V lost 7 bases and J 0 bases, leaving 7 bases between the germline ends. The CDR3 spells CASIAVSGNTIYF. The CDR3 DNA reads as TGTGCCAGCATAGCAGTCTCTGGAAACACCATATATTTT.

This clone was detected once. The rearrangement uses TRBV14 and TRBJ2-1; 8 nucleotides line up with TRBD2. V was clipped by 6 bases and J by 5 bases; unmatched bases: 12. The germline gives CDR1 SGHDN, CDR2 FVKESK. The CDR3 has 16 amino acids. CDR3 nucleotide sequence: TGTGCCAGCAGACCCCTCAGCGGGGGTGCTCACAATGAGCAGTTCTTC. This gives the protein CASRPLSGGAHNEQFF.

The gene calls are TRBV5-6 and TRBJ2-5, with 8 bases aligning to TRBD2. V trimming: 4 bases; J trimming: 2 bases; junction bases outside the gene matches: 7. CDR1 is SGHDT, CDR2 YYEEEE, per germline. The CDR3 totals 15 residues. CDR3 coding DNA: TGTGCCAGCAGCATTGGACTAGCCCCGCAAGAGACCCAGTACTTC. Its protein is CASSIGLAPQETQYF.

This clone was counted between two and nine times. J is TRBJ2-7 and V is TRBV24-1; D gene uncertain. CDR3 size: 13 residues. The germline V gene encodes CDR1 KGHDR and CDR2 SFDVKD. Trimming stripped 7 bases from V and 6 bases from J, with 15 bases between. CDR3 region: CATSSEAECEQYF. The CDR3 nucleotides are TGTGCCACCAGCTCCGAGGCGGAGTGCGAGCAGTACTTC.

The chain combines TRBV7-9 with TRBJ1-2, with D possibly TRBD1 on 5 matching bases. The germline V gene has CDR1 SEHNR and CDR2 FQNEAQ (reference sequence). The V gene lost 3 bases and the J gene lost 1 base, with 15 bases spanning the gap. The CDR3 totals 16 residues. CDR3 coding DNA: TGTGCCAGCAGCTTGGTACATGGGGCCCTTAACTATGGCTACACCTTC. Its translation: CASSLVHGALNYGYTF.

This clone was detected once. The chain is built from TRBV4-1 and TRBJ2-5; D might be TRBD2 (6 bases). Germline CDR1 and CDR2: MGHRA and YSYEKL. Between the trimmed V and J ends, which lost 2 bases and 4 bases, there was a span of 11 bases. The CDR3 is 14 amino acids. As DNA, the CDR3 is TGCGCCAGCAGCCAAAATCTAGCGAGAGAGACCCAGTACTTC. Translation gives CASSQNLARETQYF.

The count of this clone is one. This chain links TRBV15 with TRBJ1-2; D unclear. Trimming took off 3 bases at V and 1 base at J, with 6 bases between the two ends. This CDR3 is built from 13 residues. The germline V gene has CDR1 LNHNV and CDR2 YYDKDF (reference sequence). CDR3: CATSRDFNYGYTF. The CDR3 coding sequence is TGTGCCACCAGCAGGGACTTTAACTATGGCTACACCTTC.

This sequence joins TRBV6-5 and TRBJ1-3, with 8 bases lining up with TRBD1. The germline V gene encodes CDR1 MNHEY and CDR2 SVGAGI. The J segment lost 3 bases and the V segment lost 6 bases, leaving 7 bases of the junction unmatched. This CDR3 region has 15 residues. The chain's CDR3 is CASRPGQGFGNTIYF. Written as DNA, the CDR3 is TGTGCCAGCAGACCCGGACAGGGTTTTGGAAACACCATATATTTT.

DNA of the CDR3: TGTGCCAGCAGCTTGGGTTCTCCGGGACAGGGTGTTCACGAGCAGTACTTC. This translates into CASSLGSPGQGVHEQYF. V and J are TRBV5-4 and TRBJ2-7; 9 nucleotides line up with TRBD1. The germline V gene has CDR1 SGHNT and CDR2 YYREEE (reference sequence). This CDR3 has 17 amino acids. V trimming: 0 bases; J trimming: 5 bases; junction bases outside the gene matches: 12.

This clone appeared once. V gene TRBV5-1 combines with J gene TRBJ2-7; D not certain. The CDR3 covers 12 residues. Germline V lookup: CDR1 SGHRS, CDR2 YFSETQ. Trimming took 4 bases from V and 4 from J, leaving 9 bases between them. The CDR3 sequence: CASSPPGYEQYF. CDR3 DNA sequence: TGCGCCAGCAGCCCCCCCGGGTACGAGCAGTACTTC.

The chain has TRBV5-1 and TRBJ2-1; 9 bases map to TRBD2. In germline, CDR1 is SGHRS, CDR2 YFSETQ. The CDR3 is made up of 16 amino acids. V was pared by 4 bases and J by 0 bases, with 5 bases of the junction left unmatched. The CDR3 spells CASSPGTSPSYNEQFF. The CDR3, as DNA: TGCGCCAGCAGCCCAGGGACTAGCCCCTCCTACAATGAGCAGTTCTTC.

Remarks on this clone: The identical CDR3 is also encoded by other nucleotide sequences in the sample. J is TRBJ2-3 and V is TRBV9; D ambiguous. CDR1 and CDR2 (germline): SGDLS, YYNGEE. With 4 bases removed from V and 0 bases from J, the gap between germline ends came to 3 bases. There are 12 residues in the CDR3. The CDR3 spells CASSPSTDTQYF. CDR3 in DNA: TGTGCCAGCAGCCCGAGCACAGATACGCAGTATTTT.

The rearrangement joins TRBV7-9 to TRBJ2-7; TRBD2 agrees at 7 bases. J was trimmed by 1 base and V by 0 bases; bases with no gene match: 6. The CDR3 is 16 amino acids. Per the germline V gene, CDR1 is SEHNR and CDR2 is FQNEAQ (reference sequence). CDR3 sequence: CASSLAWGGTSYEQYF. In DNA form, the CDR3 reads TGTGCCAGCAGCTTAGCGTGGGGGGGGACTTCCTACGAGCAGTACTTC. Based on the CDR3 plus reference TRBV7-9 and TRBJ2-7, the full variable domain is DTGVSQNPRHKITKRGQNVTFRCDPISEHNRLYWYRQTLGQGPEFLTYFQNEAQLEKSRLLSDRFSAERPKGSFSTLEIQRTEQGDSAMYLCASSLAWGGTSYEQYFGPGTRLTVT.

The V call is TRBV7-8, the J call TRBJ2-3; D is unresolved. CDR1 SGHVS and CDR2 FQNEAQ come from the germline V gene. The germline V and J ends were trimmed by 2 bases and 2 bases, with 5 bases remaining between them. The length of the CDR3 is 13 residues. In DNA, the CDR3 is TGTGCCAGCAGCTTAACTCCCACAGATACGCAGTATTTT. Protein: CASSLTPTDTQYF.